This T cell receptor (beta chain) originates from a study of cytomegalovirus exposure and HLA in healthy donors. Whole-study results and caveats: A later look showed TCR association rates differing by HLA locus, highest for DRB1 and lowest for HLA-C.

The study ran its PCR with 60 Vbeta and 13 Jbeta primers. TCRdb's table, derived via immunoSEQ multiplex PCR, lists solely in-frame clones and lacks some. The sample consists of about 140,000 clones, 82% of them appearing once. The CDR3 is 14 amino acids. CDR1 and CDR2 (germline): LNHDA, SQIVND (reference sequence). The V end was cut by 1 base, the J end by 3 bases, with 9 bases between. A word on this clone: The antigen remains undetermined.

The sequence was collected from a man younger than 30 in good health and CMV-seropositive. This chain links TRBV19 with TRBJ1-1; D is unresolved. The sample consisted of PBMCs. As DNA, the CDR3 is TGTGCCAGTAGTATAGGAGTTCCCTACACTGAAGCTTTCTTT. It translates to CASSIGVPYTEAFF.